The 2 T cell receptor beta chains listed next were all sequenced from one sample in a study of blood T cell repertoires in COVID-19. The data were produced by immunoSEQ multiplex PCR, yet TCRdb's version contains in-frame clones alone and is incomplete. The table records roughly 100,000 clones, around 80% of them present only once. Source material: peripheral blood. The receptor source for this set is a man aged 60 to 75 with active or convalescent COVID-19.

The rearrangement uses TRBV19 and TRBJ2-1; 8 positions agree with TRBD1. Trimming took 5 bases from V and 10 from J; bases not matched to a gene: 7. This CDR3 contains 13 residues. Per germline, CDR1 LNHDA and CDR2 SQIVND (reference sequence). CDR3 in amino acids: CASSGGTGGEQFF. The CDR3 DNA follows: TGTGCCAGTAGTGGGGGAACAGGGGGAGAGCAGTTCTTC.

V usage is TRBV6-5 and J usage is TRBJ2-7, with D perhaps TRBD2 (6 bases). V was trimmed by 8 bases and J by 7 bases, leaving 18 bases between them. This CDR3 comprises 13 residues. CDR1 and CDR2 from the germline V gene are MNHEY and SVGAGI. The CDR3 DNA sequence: TGTGCCAGCTTCCCCCAGGGAGGTGGGGAGCAGTACTTC. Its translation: CASFPQGGGEQYF.